This is a list of T cell receptor beta chains from one sample in a study of OX40 agonist ivuxolimab in advanced cancers. Sequencing was performed with immunoSEQ multiplex PCR; in TCRdb, only in-frame clones are kept and a portion is missing. The data contain approximately 28,000 clones, roughly 83% of them singletons. Sequences were derived from CD4+ or CD8+ T cells sorted from blood, sampled in a trial of the OX40 agonist ivuxolimab. The source is an adult with an advanced solid tumor such as melanoma, head and neck, liver or kidney cancer. The CDR3 runs from the conserved cysteine through the conserved F or W. Fields, in order: CDR3 length, clone size, V gene, D gene, J gene, CDR3 DNA, CDR3 protein. The D gene is left open where the match is weak. Size values are once, few and many counts, or a class for expanded clones, and some rows have none.

cdr3_length: 15; clone_size: few; v_call: TRBV2; d_call: TRBD2; j_call: TRBJ2-1; cdr3_nt: TGTGCCAGCACCGGGACTAGCGACCCCTACAATGAGCAGTTCTTC; cdr3_aa: CASTGTSDPYNEQFF
cdr3_length: 14; clone_size: NA; v_call: TRBV10-2; d_call: TRBD2; j_call: TRBJ2-1; cdr3_nt: TGCGCCAGCGTAGCGGGAGTCGACTACAATGAGCAGTTCTTC; cdr3_aa: CASVAGVDYNEQFF
cdr3_length: 15; clone_size: NA; v_call: TRBV5-6; d_call: TRBD2; j_call: TRBJ2-7; cdr3_nt: TGTGCCAGCAGCTTGGCATCCAGCGGGAAGGGAAAGCAGTACTTC; cdr3_aa: CASSLASSGKGKQYF
cdr3_length: 14; clone_size: few; v_call: TRBV2; d_call: NA; j_call: TRBJ2-1; cdr3_nt: TGTGCCACACAAAGGAGAGGGCTAAACAATGAGCAGTTCTTC; cdr3_aa: CATQRRGLNNEQFF
cdr3_length: 14; clone_size: once; v_call: TRBV5-5; d_call: TRBD1; j_call: TRBJ2-1; cdr3_nt: TGTGCCAGCAGCCCGGGACAGACTTACAATGAGCAGTTCTTC; cdr3_aa: CASSPGQTYNEQFF
cdr3_length: 15; clone_size: NA; v_call: TRBV2; d_call: TRBD1; j_call: TRBJ1-5; cdr3_nt: TGTGCCAGCAGTCGAGGACAGGGGGTCAATCAGCCCCAGCATTTT; cdr3_aa: CASSRGQGVNQPQHF
cdr3_length: 13; clone_size: NA; v_call: TRBV27; d_call: NA; j_call: TRBJ1-5; cdr3_nt: TGTGCCAGCAGTTACAGGAGCAATCAGCCCCAGCATTTT; cdr3_aa: CASSYRSNQPQHF
cdr3_length: 15; clone_size: NA; v_call: TRBV4-2; d_call: TRBD2; j_call: TRBJ2-7; cdr3_nt: TGTGCCAGCAGCCAAGGCACGGGAGGTTTAGACGAGCAGTACTTC; cdr3_aa: CASSQGTGGLDEQYF
cdr3_length: 12; clone_size: NA; v_call: TRBV7-9; d_call: NA; j_call: TRBJ1-4; cdr3_nt: TGTGCCAGCAGCCCAGGCGACCCGGTTAGGTTTTTT; cdr3_aa: CASSPGDPVRFF
cdr3_length: 14; clone_size: NA; v_call: TRBV5-6; d_call: NA; j_call: TRBJ2-7; cdr3_nt: TGTGCCAGCAGCTTGGCTGGGGGCTCGTACGAGCAGTACTTC; cdr3_aa: CASSLAGGSYEQYF
cdr3_length: 16; clone_size: once; v_call: TRBV7-2; d_call: TRBD2; j_call: TRBJ2-2; cdr3_nt: TGTGCCAGCAGCTGGACTAGCGGGAGGGCGACCGGGGAGCTGTTTTTT; cdr3_aa: CASSWTSGRATGELFF
cdr3_length: 14; clone_size: large; v_call: TRBV11-2; d_call: TRBD1; j_call: TRBJ1-2; cdr3_nt: TGTGCCAGCAGCCCCGGGGCAGGGGGCATTGGCTACACCTTC; cdr3_aa: CASSPGAGGIGYTF
cdr3_length: 18; clone_size: NA; v_call: TRBV11-2; d_call: NA; j_call: TRBJ2-2; cdr3_nt: TGTGCCAGCAGCTTAGTTAGGAGGGGGAGGGTTAACACCGGGGAGCTGTTTTTT; cdr3_aa: CASSLVRRGRVNTGELFF
cdr3_length: 14; clone_size: NA; v_call: TRBV28; d_call: NA; j_call: TRBJ1-1; cdr3_nt: TGTGCCAGCAGTCCCCTAGGGGGGATGCCTGAAGCTTTCTTT; cdr3_aa: CASSPLGGMPEAFF
cdr3_length: 15; clone_size: once; v_call: TRBV30; d_call: TRBD2; j_call: TRBJ2-1; cdr3_nt: TGTGCCTGGGGAACCATAGCGGGAGGCTTCAGGGAGCAGTTCTTC; cdr3_aa: CAWGTIAGGFREQFF
cdr3_length: 15; clone_size: NA; v_call: TRBV6-1; d_call: TRBD1; j_call: TRBJ2-3; cdr3_nt: TGTGCCAGCAGAGCCGGGACAGGGGACTCAGATACGCAGTATTTT; cdr3_aa: CASRAGTGDSDTQYF
cdr3_length: 12; clone_size: NA; v_call: TRBV11-2; d_call: NA; j_call: TRBJ2-1; cdr3_nt: TGTGCCAGCAGCATGGTTAATAATGAGCAGTTCTTC; cdr3_aa: CASSMVNNEQFF
cdr3_length: 17; clone_size: NA; v_call: TRBV28; d_call: NA; j_call: TRBJ1-5; cdr3_nt: TGTGCCAGCAGTTTTGAACCCCGGGAGGATAGCAATCAGCCCCAGCATTTT; cdr3_aa: CASSFEPREDSNQPQHF
cdr3_length: 16; clone_size: NA; v_call: TRBV6-1; d_call: TRBD1; j_call: TRBJ1-2; cdr3_nt: TGTGCCAGCAGTGAAGCGGGGACAGCGTTTTACTATGGCTACACCTTC; cdr3_aa: CASSEAGTAFYYGYTF
cdr3_length: 15; clone_size: NA; v_call: TRBV6-1; d_call: TRBD2; j_call: TRBJ2-7; cdr3_nt: TGTGCCAGCAGTGAAATAGCGGGAGGGGGCTACGAGCAGTACTTC; cdr3_aa: CASSEIAGGGYEQYF
cdr3_length: 16; clone_size: NA; v_call: TRBV6-1; d_call: NA; j_call: TRBJ2-7; cdr3_nt: TGTGCCAGCAGTGAAGCAGGTCACGACAGCTCCTACGAGCAGTACTTC; cdr3_aa: CASSEAGHDSSYEQYF
cdr3_length: 14; clone_size: NA; v_call: TRBV4-1; d_call: NA; j_call: TRBJ2-2; cdr3_nt: TGCGCCAGCAGCCAAGATGGGCAGCCCGGGGAGCTGTTTTTT; cdr3_aa: CASSQDGQPGELFF
cdr3_length: 14; clone_size: NA; v_call: TRBV4-1; d_call: NA; j_call: TRBJ2-7; cdr3_nt: TGCGCCAGCAGCCAAGTCGAAGGGACCTACGAGCAGTACTTC; cdr3_aa: CASSQVEGTYEQYF
cdr3_length: 13; clone_size: few; v_call: TRBV28; d_call: NA; j_call: TRBJ2-7; cdr3_nt: TGTGCCAGCAGTCCCTCCTACTCCTACGAGCAGTACTTC; cdr3_aa: CASSPSYSYEQYF
cdr3_length: 16; clone_size: NA; v_call: TRBV7-9; d_call: NA; j_call: TRBJ2-1; cdr3_nt: TGTGCCAGCAGTTTCCTCTCCGGGACACCGAACAATGAGCAGTTCTTC; cdr3_aa: CASSFLSGTPNNEQFF
cdr3_length: 15; clone_size: NA; v_call: TRBV19; d_call: NA; j_call: TRBJ2-1; cdr3_nt: TGTGCCAGTAGTATCGGGGCGAGCTCCTACAATGAGCAGTTCTTC; cdr3_aa: CASSIGASSYNEQFF
cdr3_length: 11; clone_size: NA; v_call: TRBV28; d_call: NA; j_call: TRBJ1-5; cdr3_nt: TGTGCCAGCAGTTTCAATCAGCCCCAGCATTTT; cdr3_aa: CASSFNQPQHF
cdr3_length: 16; clone_size: NA; v_call: TRBV28; d_call: TRBD2; j_call: TRBJ2-7; cdr3_nt: TGTGCCAGCAGCAGAACTGGACTAGCGGGTTTCCACGAGCAGTACTTC; cdr3_aa: CASSRTGLAGFHEQYF
cdr3_length: 12; clone_size: NA; v_call: TRBV11-2; d_call: NA; j_call: TRBJ2-7; cdr3_nt: TGTGCCAGCAGCTTAGCTGGATACGAGCAGTACTTC; cdr3_aa: CASSLAGYEQYF
cdr3_length: 15; clone_size: NA; v_call: TRBV4-1; d_call: NA; j_call: TRBJ2-2; cdr3_nt: TGCGCCAGCAGCCAAGATACCTCCCCGGCCGGGGAGCTGTTTTTT; cdr3_aa: CASSQDTSPAGELFF
cdr3_length: 14; clone_size: NA; v_call: TRBV2; d_call: NA; j_call: TRBJ1-3; cdr3_nt: TGTGCCAGCAGGGCCGGGGGTACAGGAAACACCATATATTTT; cdr3_aa: CASRAGGTGNTIYF
cdr3_length: 16; clone_size: once; v_call: TRBV7-3; d_call: NA; j_call: TRBJ2-1; cdr3_nt: TGTGCCAGCAGCAAGCCCCGAAGACATTGGGGGTGGGAGCAGTTCTTC; cdr3_aa: CASSKPRRHWGWEQFF
cdr3_length: 14; clone_size: NA; v_call: TRBV7-3; d_call: TRBD2; j_call: TRBJ2-3; cdr3_nt: TGTGCCAGCAGCTTAGCGGGAGTGGGAGATACGCAGTATTTT; cdr3_aa: CASSLAGVGDTQYF
cdr3_length: 14; clone_size: NA; v_call: TRBV7-9; d_call: TRBD1; j_call: TRBJ2-7; cdr3_nt: TGTGCCAGCAGCCTGGGACAGGAGACCTACGAGCAGTACTTC; cdr3_aa: CASSLGQETYEQYF
cdr3_length: 12; clone_size: NA; v_call: TRBV29-1; d_call: NA; j_call: TRBJ1-2; cdr3_nt: TGCAGCGTTGAACTGACCTACCCTGGCTACACCTTC; cdr3_aa: CSVELTYPGYTF
cdr3_length: 13; clone_size: few; v_call: TRBV19; d_call: NA; j_call: TRBJ2-2; cdr3_nt: TGTGCCAGTAGTATAGCCCGGACCGGGGAGCTGTTTTTT; cdr3_aa: CASSIARTGELFF
cdr3_length: 16; clone_size: once; v_call: TRBV7-9; d_call: TRBD2; j_call: TRBJ2-2; cdr3_nt: TGTGCCAGCAGGGGGACTAGCGGGAGGACTCCCGGGGAGCTGTTTTTT; cdr3_aa: CASRGTSGRTPGELFF
cdr3_length: 12; clone_size: NA; v_call: TRBV7-9; d_call: NA; j_call: TRBJ2-7; cdr3_nt: TGTGCCAGCAGCCCCTATGGGTACGAGCAGTACTTC; cdr3_aa: CASSPYGYEQYF
cdr3_length: 14; clone_size: once; v_call: TRBV2; d_call: TRBD1; j_call: TRBJ2-7; cdr3_nt: TGTGCCACCCAACTGAGGGACAGGGGTTACGAGCAGTACTTC; cdr3_aa: CATQLRDRGYEQYF
cdr3_length: 17; clone_size: NA; v_call: TRBV15; d_call: TRBD2; j_call: TRBJ2-1; cdr3_nt: TGTGCCACCGCGAAAACCGGGACTAGCGGTTCCTACAATGAGCAGTTCTTC; cdr3_aa: CATAKTGTSGSYNEQFF
cdr3_length: 14; clone_size: NA; v_call: TRBV6-5; d_call: TRBD2; j_call: TRBJ2-7; cdr3_nt: TGTGCCAGCAGGGGGCGCGGGAGTGGACACGAGCAGTACTTC; cdr3_aa: CASRGRGSGHEQYF
cdr3_length: 12; clone_size: NA; v_call: TRBV7-3; d_call: NA; j_call: TRBJ2-3; cdr3_nt: TGTGCCAGCAGCGACAGCACAGATACGCAGTATTTT; cdr3_aa: CASSDSTDTQYF
cdr3_length: 10; clone_size: NA; v_call: TRBV4-1; d_call: NA; j_call: TRBJ2-1; cdr3_nt: TGCGCCAGCAGCCAAGTTCGAGAGTTCTTC; cdr3_aa: CASSQVREFF
cdr3_length: 17; clone_size: once; v_call: TRBV5-1; d_call: NA; j_call: TRBJ2-3; cdr3_nt: TGCGCCAGCAGCTTGGTCCTTCGGACACCATTCACAGATACGCAGTATTTT; cdr3_aa: CASSLVLRTPFTDTQYF
cdr3_length: 14; clone_size: NA; v_call: TRBV28; d_call: NA; j_call: TRBJ1-5; cdr3_nt: TGTGCCAGCTCCGTTATAGGCAACAATCAGCCCCAGCATTTT; cdr3_aa: CASSVIGNNQPQHF
cdr3_length: 14; clone_size: NA; v_call: TRBV7-6; d_call: NA; j_call: TRBJ2-1; cdr3_nt: TGTGCCAGCAGCACAGGGCGGGAGCCCAATGAGCAGTTCTTC; cdr3_aa: CASSTGREPNEQFF
cdr3_length: 14; clone_size: NA; v_call: TRBV28; d_call: NA; j_call: TRBJ2-2; cdr3_nt: TGTGCCAGCAGACCAAACAGGGACGCCGGGGAGCTGTTTTTT; cdr3_aa: CASRPNRDAGELFF
cdr3_length: 14; clone_size: NA; v_call: TRBV6-1; d_call: NA; j_call: TRBJ2-3; cdr3_nt: TGTGCCAGCCGATTTAGCGGACCCACAGATACGCAGTATTTT; cdr3_aa: CASRFSGPTDTQYF
cdr3_length: 16; clone_size: NA; v_call: TRBV28; d_call: NA; j_call: TRBJ2-7; cdr3_nt: TGTGCCAGCAGTCCCTCGGGACCGCCGAGCTCCTACGAGCAGTACTTC; cdr3_aa: CASSPSGPPSSYEQYF
cdr3_length: 13; clone_size: NA; v_call: TRBV6-4; d_call: NA; j_call: TRBJ2-3; cdr3_nt: TGTGCCAGCAGTGAGTTTTACGGAGATACGCAGTATTTT; cdr3_aa: CASSEFYGDTQYF
cdr3_length: 14; clone_size: NA; v_call: TRBV28; d_call: TRBD1; j_call: TRBJ1-2; cdr3_nt: TGTGCCAGCAGTCAACCGGGACAGGGGCCTGGCTACACCTTC; cdr3_aa: CASSQPGQGPGYTF
cdr3_length: 15; clone_size: NA; v_call: TRBV6-4; d_call: NA; j_call: TRBJ2-3; cdr3_nt: TGTGCCAGCAGTGACTCAGCGGCTTACACAGATACGCAGTATTTT; cdr3_aa: CASSDSAAYTDTQYF